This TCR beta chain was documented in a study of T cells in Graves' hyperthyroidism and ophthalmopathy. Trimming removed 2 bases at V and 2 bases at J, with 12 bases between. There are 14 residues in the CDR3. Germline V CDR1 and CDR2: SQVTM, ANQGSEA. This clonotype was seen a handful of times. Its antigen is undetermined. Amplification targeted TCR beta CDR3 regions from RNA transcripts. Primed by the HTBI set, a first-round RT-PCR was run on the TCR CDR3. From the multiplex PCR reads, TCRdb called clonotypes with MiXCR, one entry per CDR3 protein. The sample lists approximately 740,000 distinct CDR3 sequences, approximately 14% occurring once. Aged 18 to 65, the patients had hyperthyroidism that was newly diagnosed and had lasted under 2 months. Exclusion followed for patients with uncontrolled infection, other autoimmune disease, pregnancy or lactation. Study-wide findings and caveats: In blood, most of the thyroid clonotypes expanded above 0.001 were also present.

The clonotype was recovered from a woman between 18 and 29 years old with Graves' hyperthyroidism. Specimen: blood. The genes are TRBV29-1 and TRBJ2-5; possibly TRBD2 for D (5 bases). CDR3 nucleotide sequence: TGCAGCGTTGAACGGGAATTCATGCAAGAGACCCAGTACTTC. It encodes CSVEREFMQETQYF.